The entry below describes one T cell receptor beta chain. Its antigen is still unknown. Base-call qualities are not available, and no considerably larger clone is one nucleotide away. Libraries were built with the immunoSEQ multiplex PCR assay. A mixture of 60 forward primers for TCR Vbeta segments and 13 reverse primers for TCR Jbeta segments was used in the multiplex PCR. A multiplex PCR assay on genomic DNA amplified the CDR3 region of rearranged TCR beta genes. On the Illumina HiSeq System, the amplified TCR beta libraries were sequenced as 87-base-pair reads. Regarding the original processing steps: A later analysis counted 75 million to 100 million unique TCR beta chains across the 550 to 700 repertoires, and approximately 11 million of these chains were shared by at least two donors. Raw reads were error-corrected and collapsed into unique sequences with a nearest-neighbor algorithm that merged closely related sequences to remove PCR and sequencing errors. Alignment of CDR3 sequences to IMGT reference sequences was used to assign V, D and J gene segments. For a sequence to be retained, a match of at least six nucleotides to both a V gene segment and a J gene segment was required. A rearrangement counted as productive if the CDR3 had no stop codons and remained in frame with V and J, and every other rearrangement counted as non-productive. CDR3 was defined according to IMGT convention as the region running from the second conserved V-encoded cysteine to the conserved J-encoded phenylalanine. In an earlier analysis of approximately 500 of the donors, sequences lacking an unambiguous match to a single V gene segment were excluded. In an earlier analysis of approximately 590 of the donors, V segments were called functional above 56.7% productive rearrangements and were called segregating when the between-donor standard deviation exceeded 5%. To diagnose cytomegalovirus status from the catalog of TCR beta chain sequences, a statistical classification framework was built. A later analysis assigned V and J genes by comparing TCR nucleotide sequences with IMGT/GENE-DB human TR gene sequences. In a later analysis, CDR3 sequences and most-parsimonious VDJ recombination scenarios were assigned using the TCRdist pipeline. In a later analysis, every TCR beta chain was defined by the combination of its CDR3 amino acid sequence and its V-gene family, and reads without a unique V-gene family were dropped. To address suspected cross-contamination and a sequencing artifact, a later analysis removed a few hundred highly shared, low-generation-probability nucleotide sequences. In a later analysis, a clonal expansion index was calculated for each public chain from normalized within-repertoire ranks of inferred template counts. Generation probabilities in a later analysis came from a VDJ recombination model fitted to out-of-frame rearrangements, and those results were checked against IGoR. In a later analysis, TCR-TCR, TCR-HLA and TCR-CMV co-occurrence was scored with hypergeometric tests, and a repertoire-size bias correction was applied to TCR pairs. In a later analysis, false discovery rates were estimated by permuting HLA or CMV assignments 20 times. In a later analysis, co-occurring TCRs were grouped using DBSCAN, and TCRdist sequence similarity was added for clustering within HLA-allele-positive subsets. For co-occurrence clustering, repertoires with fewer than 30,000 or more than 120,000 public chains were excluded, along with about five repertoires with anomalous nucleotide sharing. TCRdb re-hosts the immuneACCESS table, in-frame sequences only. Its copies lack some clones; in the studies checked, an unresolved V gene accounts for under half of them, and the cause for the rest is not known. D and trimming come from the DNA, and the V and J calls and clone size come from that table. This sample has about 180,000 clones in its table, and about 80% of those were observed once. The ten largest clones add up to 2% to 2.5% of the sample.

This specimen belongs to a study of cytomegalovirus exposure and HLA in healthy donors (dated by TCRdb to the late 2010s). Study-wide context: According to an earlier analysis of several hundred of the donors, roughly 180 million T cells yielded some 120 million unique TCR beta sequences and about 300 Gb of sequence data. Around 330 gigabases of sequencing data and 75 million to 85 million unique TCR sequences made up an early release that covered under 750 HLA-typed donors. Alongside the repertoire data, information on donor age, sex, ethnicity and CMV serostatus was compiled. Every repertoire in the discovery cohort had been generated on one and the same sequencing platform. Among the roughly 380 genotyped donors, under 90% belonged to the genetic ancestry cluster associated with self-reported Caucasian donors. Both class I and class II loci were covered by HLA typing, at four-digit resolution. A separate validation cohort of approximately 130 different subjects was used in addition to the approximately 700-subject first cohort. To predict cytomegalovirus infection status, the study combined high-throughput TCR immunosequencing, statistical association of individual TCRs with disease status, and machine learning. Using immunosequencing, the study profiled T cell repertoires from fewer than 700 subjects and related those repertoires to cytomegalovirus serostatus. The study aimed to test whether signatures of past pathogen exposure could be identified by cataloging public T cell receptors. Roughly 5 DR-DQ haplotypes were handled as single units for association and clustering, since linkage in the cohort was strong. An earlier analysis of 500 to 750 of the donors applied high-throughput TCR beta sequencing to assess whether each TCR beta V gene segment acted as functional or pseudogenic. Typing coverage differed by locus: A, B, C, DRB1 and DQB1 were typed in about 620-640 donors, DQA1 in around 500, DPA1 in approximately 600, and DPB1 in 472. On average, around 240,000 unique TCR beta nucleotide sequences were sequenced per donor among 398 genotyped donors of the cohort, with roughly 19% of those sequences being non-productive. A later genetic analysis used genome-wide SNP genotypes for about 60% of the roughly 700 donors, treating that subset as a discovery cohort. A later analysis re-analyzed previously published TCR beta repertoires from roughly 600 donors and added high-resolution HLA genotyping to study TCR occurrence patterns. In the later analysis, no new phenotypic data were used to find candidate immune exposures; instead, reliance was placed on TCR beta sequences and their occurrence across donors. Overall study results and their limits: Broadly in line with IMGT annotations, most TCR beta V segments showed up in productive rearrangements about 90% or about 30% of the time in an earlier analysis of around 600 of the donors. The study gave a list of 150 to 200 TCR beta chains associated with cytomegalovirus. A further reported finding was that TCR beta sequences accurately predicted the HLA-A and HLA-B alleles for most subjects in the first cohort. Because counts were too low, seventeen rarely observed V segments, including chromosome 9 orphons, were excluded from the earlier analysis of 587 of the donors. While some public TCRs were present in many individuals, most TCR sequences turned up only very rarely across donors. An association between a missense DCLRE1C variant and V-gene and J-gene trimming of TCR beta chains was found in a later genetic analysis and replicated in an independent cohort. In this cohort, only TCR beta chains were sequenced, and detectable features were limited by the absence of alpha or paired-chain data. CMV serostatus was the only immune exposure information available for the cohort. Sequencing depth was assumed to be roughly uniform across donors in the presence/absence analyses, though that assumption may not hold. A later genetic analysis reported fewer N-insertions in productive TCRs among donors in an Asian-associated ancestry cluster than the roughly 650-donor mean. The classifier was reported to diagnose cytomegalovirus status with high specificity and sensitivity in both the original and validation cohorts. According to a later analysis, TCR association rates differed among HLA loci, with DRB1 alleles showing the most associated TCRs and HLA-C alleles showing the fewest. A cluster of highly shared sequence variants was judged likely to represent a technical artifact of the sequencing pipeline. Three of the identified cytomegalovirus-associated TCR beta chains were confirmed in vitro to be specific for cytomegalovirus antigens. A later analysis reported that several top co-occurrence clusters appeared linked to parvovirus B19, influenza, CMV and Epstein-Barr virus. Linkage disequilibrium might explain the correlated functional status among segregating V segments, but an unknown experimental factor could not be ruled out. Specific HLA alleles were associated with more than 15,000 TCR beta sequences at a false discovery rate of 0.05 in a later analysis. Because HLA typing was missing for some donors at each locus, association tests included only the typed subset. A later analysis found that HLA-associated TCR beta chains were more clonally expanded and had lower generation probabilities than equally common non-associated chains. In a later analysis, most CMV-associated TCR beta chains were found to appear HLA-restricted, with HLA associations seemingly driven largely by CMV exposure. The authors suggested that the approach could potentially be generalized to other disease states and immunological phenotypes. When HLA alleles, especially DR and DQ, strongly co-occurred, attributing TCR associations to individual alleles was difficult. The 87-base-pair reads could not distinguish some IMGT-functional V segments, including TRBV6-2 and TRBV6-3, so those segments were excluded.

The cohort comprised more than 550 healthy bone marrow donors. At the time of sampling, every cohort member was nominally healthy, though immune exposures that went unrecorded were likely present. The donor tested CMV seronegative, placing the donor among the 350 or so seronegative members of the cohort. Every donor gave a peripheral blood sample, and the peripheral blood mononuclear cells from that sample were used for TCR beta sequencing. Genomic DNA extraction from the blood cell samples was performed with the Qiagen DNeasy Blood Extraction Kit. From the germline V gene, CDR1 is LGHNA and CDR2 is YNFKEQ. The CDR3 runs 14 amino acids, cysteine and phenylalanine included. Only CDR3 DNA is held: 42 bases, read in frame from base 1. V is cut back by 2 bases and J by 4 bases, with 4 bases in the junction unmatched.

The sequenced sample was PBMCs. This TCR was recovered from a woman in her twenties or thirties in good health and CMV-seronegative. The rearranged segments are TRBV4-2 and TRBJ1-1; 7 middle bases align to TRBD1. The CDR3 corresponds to CASSQSRQGTEAFF. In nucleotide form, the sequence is TGTGCCAGCAGCCAATCTCGACAGGGCACTGAAGCTTTCTTT.